The T cell receptor beta chain described here comes from a study of shared clonotypes between healthy human individuals. TCRdb keeps only in-frame clones here, not all; method: immunoSEQ multiplex PCR. The repertoire includes about 510,000 clones, 79% of them detected once, and 13% sits in the top ten. Germline V lookup: CDR1 SGHVS, CDR2 FQNEAQ. V gave up 7 bases and J gave up 4 bases, with 22 bases separating them. This CDR3 region has 16 residues. The receptor's source is a woman between 35 and 50 years old in good health. Some clones in this sample may be carry-over from other donors' samples. Sequencing was performed on PBMCs. The rearrangement links TRBV7-8 to TRBJ1-2; weak D call: TRBD1 (6 bases). The DNA of the CDR3 is TGTGCCAGCACCCCACTTGGGGGGCAGGGTGGCTATGGCTACACCTTC. Translation: CASTPLGGQGGYGYTF.